Listed here are 25 T cell receptor beta chains from one sample, sequenced in a study of blood T cell repertoires in COVID-19. Sequencing was performed with immunoSEQ multiplex PCR; in TCRdb, only in-frame clones are kept and a portion is missing. Here the sample spans roughly 210,000 clones, around nine tenths being singletons. Sequencing was performed on PBMCs or T cells enriched from blood (not recorded which). The receptors originated from a man aged 25-45 years in a cohort exposed to, infected with or recovered from COVID-19 (not recorded which).

In its sample, this clone was seen a few times. The chain links TRBV5-8 to TRBJ2-1; 7 bases are shared with TRBD2. The V segment lost 9 bases and the J segment 0 bases; nucleotides outside the gene matches: 9. CDR1 is SGHTS and CDR2 is YDEGEE in the germline V gene. The CDR3 is 15 amino acids. The CDR3 protein is CATFSGGSSYNEQFF. CDR3 coding DNA: TGTGCCACCTTTTCTGGCGGGAGCTCCTACAATGAGCAGTTCTTC.

The chain recombines TRBV28 with TRBJ1-1; D not resolved. The V and J ends lost 2 bases and 5 bases respectively, with 12 bases between them. Germline CDR1 is MDHEN and CDR2 is SYDVKM. The CDR3 extends over 14 amino acids. CDR3 region: CASSLATFRTEAFF. In DNA form, the CDR3 reads TGTGCCAGCAGTTTAGCCACCTTCAGAACTGAAGCTTTCTTT.

The count of this clone is one. The gene calls are TRBV13 and TRBJ2-7, with 8 positions matching TRBD2. CDR1 is PRHDT and CDR2 is FYEKMQ in the germline V gene (reference sequence). This CDR3 has 14 amino acids. The V and J ends lost 7 bases and 2 bases, in that order; junction bases with no gene match: 7. The CDR3 loop reads CASTSGLGTYEQYF. CDR3 in DNA: TGTGCCAGCACCTCGGGACTAGGGACCTACGAGCAGTACTTC.

This clone was observed once. The J gene is TRBJ2-7, the V gene TRBV7-3; D may be TRBD2 (5 bases). The CDR3 runs to 15 residues. Between the trimmed V and J ends, which lost 5 bases and 2 bases, there was a span of 16 bases. Looked up from germline, CDR1 is SGHTA and CDR2 is FQGTGA. This CDR3 reads CASSPPGSVPYEQYF. The CDR3 DNA sequence: TGTGCCAGCAGCCCCCCGGGGAGCGTCCCCTACGAGCAGTACTTC.

V gene TRBV18 combines with J gene TRBJ2-7, with D possibly TRBD1 on 5 matching bases. This CDR3 spans 15 amino acids. Trimming removed 2 bases from V and 0 bases from J, with 11 bases in between. CDR1 is KGHSH, CDR2 LQKENI, per germline. The DNA for the CDR3 is TGTGCCAGCTCACCATCATTCAGGGACTCCTACGAGCAGTACTTC. This encodes CASSPSFRDSYEQYF. Full variable domain (rest looked up from reference TRBV18 and TRBJ2-7): NAGVMQNPRHLVRRRGQEARLRCSPMKGHSHVYWYRQLPEEGLKFMVYLQKENIIDESGMPKERFSAEFPKEGPSILRIQQVVRGDSAAYFCASSPSFRDSYEQYFGPGTRLTVT.

This clone has only one observation. The chain links TRBV7-2 to TRBJ1-1; no definite D call. The CDR3 has 15 amino acids. Looked up from germline, CDR1 is SGHTA and CDR2 is FQGNSA. Trimming pared 6 bases from V and 4 bases from J, leaving 18 bases between. CDR3 residues: CASRSDPGSGTEAFF. The CDR3 DNA reads TGTGCCAGCAGATCTGACCCGGGGTCTGGCACTGAAGCTTTCTTT. The full variable domain, with the rest looked up from reference TRBV7-2 and TRBJ1-1, is GAGVSQSPSNKVTEKGKDVELRCDPISGHTALYWYRQSLGQGLEFLIYFQGNSAPDKSGLPSDRFSAERTGGSVSTLTIQRTQQEDSAVYLCASRSDPGSGTEAFFGQGTRLTVV.

With respect to this clone: A read error may produce the germline difference seen at one junction end. J is TRBJ2-7 and V is TRBV6-5, with D possibly matching TRBD2 (5 bases). CDR1 and CDR2 (germline): MNHEY, SVGAGI. CDR3 length: 12 amino acids. This CDR3 reads CASRRDYGPGDF. CDR3 nucleotides: TGTGCCAGCAGGAGGGATTACGGACCCGGGGACTTC.

The chain has TRBV9 and TRBJ2-5; TRBD2 agrees at 12 bases. Germline V lookup: CDR1 SGDLS, CDR2 YYNGEE. The CDR3 is 15 residues long. V trimming: 4 bases; J trimming: 5 bases; junction bases outside the gene matches: 6. The CDR3 sequence: CASSLAGGPEETQYF. DNA for the CDR3: TGTGCCAGCAGCCTAGCGGGAGGGCCCGAGGAGACCCAGTACTTC. The complete variable domain, with remaining parts taken from reference TRBV9 and TRBJ2-5, reads DSGVTQTPKHLITATGQRVTLRCSPRSGDLSVYWYQQSLDQGLQFLIQYYNGEERAKGNILERFSAQQFPDLHSELNLSSLELGDSALYFCASSLAGGPEETQYFGPGTRLLVL.

This chain uses TRBV7-2 with TRBJ2-2, with D uncertain. Germline loops: CDR1 SGHTA, CDR2 FQGNSA. The ends were cut back, 4 bases at V and 7 bases at J, with 10 bases in the middle. The CDR3 spans 13 residues. The CDR3 sequence: CASSSLDNGELFF. For the CDR3, the DNA is TGTGCCAGCAGCTCTCTAGATAACGGGGAGCTGTTTTTT.

This clone was observed a few times. This chain joins TRBV18 and TRBJ2-7, with TRBD2 matching 14 bases. Trimming at V came to 3 bases and at J to 3 bases, leaving 7 bases not matched to a gene. The germline CDR1 and CDR2 sequences are KGHSH and LQKENI. CDR3 length equals 17 residues. DNA of the CDR3: TGTGCCAGCTCACCGCCCGGGACTAGCGGGAGTTACTACGAGCAGTACTTC. Translation gives CASSPPGTSGSYYEQYF.

This clone occurred once. The chain has TRBV6-5 and TRBJ2-1, with D possibly being TRBD2 (5 bases). Deletions cut 7 bases from V and 4 bases from J, with 11 bases between. The CDR3 is 13 amino acids. Germline CDR1 MNHEY, CDR2 SVGAGI. The CDR3 DNA sequence: TGTGCCAGCACGAGGGCCGGTTACAATGAGCAGTTCTTC. Residues: CASTRAGYNEQFF.

This chain links TRBV7-9 with TRBJ1-1; D not certain. V dropped 5 bases and J dropped 2 bases, with 3 bases sitting between them. The CDR3 runs to 11 residues. CDR1 and CDR2 from the germline V gene are SEHNR and FQNEAQ (reference sequence). The DNA for the CDR3 is TGTGCCAGCAGCACTAACACTGAAGCTTTCTTT. This encodes CASSTNTEAFF.

The gene calls are TRBV5-6 and TRBJ2-7; D might be TRBD1 (5 bases). There are 15 residues in the CDR3. Germline V CDR1 and CDR2: SGHDT, YYEEEE. With 6 bases removed from V and 3 bases from J, the gap between germline ends came to 19 bases. The CDR3 spells CASTTDWPRGYEQYF. CDR3 DNA: TGTGCCAGCACCACTGATTGGCCAAGGGGCTACGAGCAGTACTTC.

This chain links TRBV9 with TRBJ2-3; 9 nucleotides line up with TRBD2. The germline V gene has CDR1 SGDLS and CDR2 YYNGEE. The CDR3 is made up of 16 amino acids. J gave up 9 bases and V 2 bases, and 13 bases lay outside the gene matches. The CDR3 region has the DNA TGTGCCAGCAGCGTTAACAAGGCGGGAGGGCCCCTCACGCAGTATTTT. It specifies CASSVNKAGGPLTQYF.

The chain has TRBV3-1 (or the pseudogene TRBV3-2) and TRBJ1-1; D is unclear. Germline CDR1 is LGHDT and CDR2 is YNNKEL (reference sequence). The CDR3 is made up of 16 amino acids. The ends were cut back, 2 bases at V and 2 bases at J, with 15 bases in the middle. In DNA, the CDR3 is TGTGCCAGCAGCCAATCCTCCCCTCGAACAAACACTGAAGCTTTCTTT. Its translation is CASSQSSPRTNTEAFF.

This clone was observed a single time. V is TRBV11-2 and J is TRBJ2-3; the D gene is possibly TRBD2 (6 bases). V was cut by 6 bases and J by 5 bases, with 12 bases left in between. Germline lookup yields CDR1 SGHAT and CDR2 FQNNGV. This CDR3 comprises 13 residues. CDR3 bases: TGTGCCAGCAGAAGAGGGAGGTTAGATACGCAGTATTTT. Amino acids: CASRRGRLDTQYF.

J is TRBJ1-5 and V is TRBV3-1 (or the pseudogene TRBV3-2); possible D gene TRBD1, 6 bases. The ends were cut back, 7 bases at V and 4 bases at J, with 20 bases in the middle. Per germline, CDR1 LGHDT and CDR2 YNNKEL (reference sequence). CDR3 size: 16 residues. The CDR3 DNA sequence: TGTGCCAGCATCTCAGACAGGCCAGGATGGAATCAGCCCCAGCATTTT. Amino acids: CASISDRPGWNQPQHF.

J is TRBJ1-2 and V is TRBV9; 12 nucleotides agree with TRBD1. The V gene's germline CDR1 is SGDLS and CDR2 YYNGEE. With V trimmed by 2 bases and J by 3 bases, 11 bases remained unmatched. The CDR3 contains 18 residues. The CDR3 is CASSVKVGQGASDYGYTF. The CDR3 DNA sequence: TGTGCCAGCAGCGTCAAGGTGGGACAGGGGGCTTCGGACTATGGCTACACCTTC.

This clone was seen more than once but under ten times. The CDR3 region is CASSQSRGVREKLFF. CDR3 DNA sequence: TGTGCCAGCAGCCAGAGCAGGGGAGTCCGGGAAAAACTGTTTTTT. The chain couples TRBV14 to TRBJ1-4, with D possibly matching TRBD1 (6 bases). The V and J ends lost 3 bases and 8 bases respectively, with 16 bases between them. The germline V gene has CDR1 SGHDN and CDR2 FVKESK. CDR3 length: 15 residues. The variable domain in full, with the rest retrieved from reference TRBV14 and TRBJ1-4, is EAGVTQFPSHSVIEKGQTVTLRCDPISGHDNLYWYRRVMGKEIKFLLHFVKESKQDESGMPNNRFLAERTGGTYSTLKVQPAELEDSGVYFCASSQSRGVREKLFFGSGTQLSVL.

This sequence joins TRBV5-8 and TRBJ2-5; D is possibly TRBD2 (6 bases). The CDR3 runs 13 residues. Trimming removed 4 bases from V and 5 bases from J, with 12 bases in between. Germline CDR1 SGHTS, CDR2 YDEGEE. The CDR3 sequence is CASSANSGETQYF. The CDR3 DNA is TGTGCCAGCAGCGCCAACAGCGGGGAGACCCAGTACTTC.

The rearrangement joins TRBV15 to TRBJ1-1; D call uncertain. V was trimmed by 2 bases and J by 6 bases, leaving 13 bases between them. Germline V gives CDR1 LNHNV, CDR2 YYDKDF (reference sequence). The CDR3 contains 14 residues. CDR3 sequence: CATSRQRVRAEAFF. Here the CDR3 DNA reads TGTGCCACCAGCAGACAGAGGGTTAGGGCTGAAGCTTTCTTT.

J is TRBJ2-5 and V is TRBV19; maybe TRBD2 (6 bases). The CDR3 runs 13 residues. Germline V lookup: CDR1 LNHDA, CDR2 SQIVND (reference sequence). V was pared by 7 bases and J by 5 bases, with 14 bases between. CDR3 residues: CASTRRGTETQYF. The CDR3 nucleotides are TGTGCCAGTACGAGGAGGGGCACTGAGACCCAGTACTTC.

The chain uses TRBV28 and TRBJ2-7, with D possibly TRBD1 on 7 matching bases. The germline V and J ends were trimmed by 4 bases and 0 bases, with 10 bases remaining between them. Germline V gene sequence: CDR1 MDHEN, CDR2 SYDVKM. The CDR3 runs 14 residues. The CDR3 bases are TGTGCCAGCAGTTGGAGGGGGCTCTCCTACGAGCAGTACTTC. Amino acid sequence: CASSWRGLSYEQYF.

The CDR3 DNA follows: TGTGCCAGCAACATAGGGACAGAGCCTAACTATGGCTACACCTTC. Its translation is CASNIGTEPNYGYTF. The chain recombines TRBV6-5 with TRBJ1-2, with TRBD1 identical over 7 bases. The junction had 8 bases not matched to a gene; V was cut back by 7 bases and J by 0 bases. CDR1 MNHEY and CDR2 SVGAGI come from the germline V gene. The CDR3 contains 15 residues.

This chain uses TRBV9 with TRBJ1-1, with 7 positions matching TRBD1. Trimming took 4 bases from V and 6 from J; bases not matched to a gene: 3. CDR3 length: 12 residues. Germline assignment: CDR1 SGDLS and CDR2 YYNGEE. Written as DNA, the CDR3 is TGTGCCAGCAGCCGAACAGGGGCTGAAGCTTTCTTT. It codes for CASSRTGAEAFF.